These T cell receptor beta chains were read from a single sample in a study of chemoradiotherapy in HPV16-positive cancers. Method: immunoSEQ multiplex PCR; TCRdb's copy keeps in-frame clones and lacks some. Here the sample spans tens of thousands of clones, about 88% being singletons. This sample comprised blood, obtained from a patient who underwent chemoradiotherapy. The receptors shown here come from a human donor with HPV-associated anogenital cancer. The CDR3 runs from the conserved cysteine through the conserved F or W. Fields, in order: clone size, V gene, J gene, D gene, CDR3 DNA, CDR3 protein. The D gene is left open where the match is weak. Rows give clone size only sometimes, using once, few, many, or a class for an expanded clone.

size: few; V: TRBV7-9; J: TRBJ1-2; D: NA; DNA: TGTGCCAGCAGCTTAGGGGGGCAGGACTATGGCTACACCTTC; CDR3: CASSLGGQDYGYTF
size: NA; V: TRBV6-1; J: TRBJ2-7; D: NA; DNA: TGTGCCAGCAGTGTGTCAGATACTACCTACGAGCAGTACTTC; CDR3: CASSVSDTTYEQYF
size: NA; V: TRBV18; J: TRBJ1-1; D: NA; DNA: TGTGCCAGCTCACCCTCGCGGGACACTGAAGCTTTCTTT; CDR3: CASSPSRDTEAFF
size: once; V: TRBV9; J: TRBJ2-2; D: TRBD1; DNA: TGTGCCAGCAGCGTAACCGGGACAGGGAACACCGGGGAGCTGTTTTTT; CDR3: CASSVTGTGNTGELFF
size: NA; V: TRBV5-4; J: TRBJ2-2; D: TRBD2; DNA: TGTGCCAGCAGCGAGCCGGAGCGGGACAACACCGGGGAGCTGTTTTTT; CDR3: CASSEPERDNTGELFF
size: NA; V: TRBV14; J: TRBJ2-3; D: NA; DNA: TGTGCCAGCAGCCCGGGACCCGCTCCCAGCACAGATACGCAGTATTTT; CDR3: CASSPGPAPSTDTQYF
size: NA; V: TRBV9; J: TRBJ1-5; D: NA; DNA: TGTGCCAGCAGCGGAGGGGCAGGGAATCAGCCCCAGCATTTT; CDR3: CASSGGAGNQPQHF
size: few; V: TRBV12-1; J: TRBJ1-4; D: NA; DNA: TGTGCCAGCAGCTTTCCGGGCCCCCAGGATGAAAAACTGTTTTTT; CDR3: CASSFPGPQDEKLFF
size: NA; V: TRBV10-3; J: TRBJ2-3; D: NA; DNA: TGTGCCATCAGTGAGGCTACAGTGGTTAGCACAGATACGCAGTATTTT; CDR3: CAISEATVVSTDTQYF
size: NA; V: TRBV25-1; J: TRBJ1-2; D: TRBD1; DNA: TGTGCCAGCAGTGAATACGGGACAGACCAGGATGGCTACACCTTC; CDR3: CASSEYGTDQDGYTF
size: NA; V: TRBV5-6; J: TRBJ1-5; D: TRBD1; DNA: TGTGCCAGCAGCACTTTAGCCACAGGGGCGCGCAATCAGCCCCAGCATTTT; CDR3: CASSTLATGARNQPQHF
size: NA; V: TRBV28; J: TRBJ1-5; D: NA; DNA: TGTGCCAGCAGTTTCTCAGGGAGTCAGCCCCAGCATTTT; CDR3: CASSFSGSQPQHF
size: NA; V: TRBV19; J: TRBJ2-7; D: TRBD1; DNA: TGTGCCAGTAGTACGACAGGGATTCCCTACGAGCAGTACTTC; CDR3: CASSTTGIPYEQYF
size: NA; V: TRBV11-3; J: TRBJ2-7; D: NA; DNA: TGTGCCAGCAGCGAGGGGAGAAATGGTAACTACGAGCAGTACTTC; CDR3: CASSEGRNGNYEQYF
size: NA; V: TRBV7-9; J: TRBJ2-7; D: TRBD2; DNA: TGTGCCAGCAGCTTTTTAGCGGGGGAATACGAGCAGTACTTC; CDR3: CASSFLAGEYEQYF
size: NA; V: TRBV2; J: TRBJ2-3; D: NA; DNA: TGTGCCAGCAGTGAAGTCAGGGCAACAGATACGCAGTATTTT; CDR3: CASSEVRATDTQYF
size: NA; V: TRBV7-9; J: TRBJ2-1; D: TRBD2; DNA: TGTGCCAGCAGCCTCACTAGCGGGGGGCTTGGAAATGAGCAGTTCTTC; CDR3: CASSLTSGGLGNEQFF
size: NA; V: TRBV7-2; J: TRBJ2-7; D: TRBD2; DNA: TGTGCCAGCAGCTCAGGACTAGCTTACGAGCAGTACTTC; CDR3: CASSSGLAYEQYF
size: NA; V: TRBV7-8; J: TRBJ1-5; D: NA; DNA: TGTGCCAGCAGCTTCGGGAGGGGGGGTAAGCCCCAGCATTTT; CDR3: CASSFGRGGKPQHF
size: NA; V: TRBV5-1; J: TRBJ1-5; D: TRBD1; DNA: TGCGCCAGCAGCTTGGGACAGGGTACTCAGCCCCAGCATTTT; CDR3: CASSLGQGTQPQHF
size: NA; V: TRBV15; J: TRBJ2-6; D: NA; DNA: TGTGCCACCAGCGGGACCGGGATTTCTGGGGCCAACGTCCTGACTTTC; CDR3: CATSGTGISGANVLTF
size: NA; V: TRBV6-1; J: TRBJ1-2; D: NA; DNA: TGTGCCAGCAGTGAAGATGGGGACTTAGACTATGGCTACACCTTC; CDR3: CASSEDGDLDYGYTF
size: NA; V: TRBV11-2; J: TRBJ2-5; D: TRBD1; DNA: TGTGCCAGCAGCTTAGCAGAAGGTTACAGGGGCCAGACCCAGTACTTC; CDR3: CASSLAEGYRGQTQYF
size: NA; V: TRBV7-2; J: TRBJ2-5; D: NA; DNA: TGTGCCAGCAGCTTAGTAGTGGGTAGGGGCCAAGAGACCCAGTACTTC; CDR3: CASSLVVGRGQETQYF